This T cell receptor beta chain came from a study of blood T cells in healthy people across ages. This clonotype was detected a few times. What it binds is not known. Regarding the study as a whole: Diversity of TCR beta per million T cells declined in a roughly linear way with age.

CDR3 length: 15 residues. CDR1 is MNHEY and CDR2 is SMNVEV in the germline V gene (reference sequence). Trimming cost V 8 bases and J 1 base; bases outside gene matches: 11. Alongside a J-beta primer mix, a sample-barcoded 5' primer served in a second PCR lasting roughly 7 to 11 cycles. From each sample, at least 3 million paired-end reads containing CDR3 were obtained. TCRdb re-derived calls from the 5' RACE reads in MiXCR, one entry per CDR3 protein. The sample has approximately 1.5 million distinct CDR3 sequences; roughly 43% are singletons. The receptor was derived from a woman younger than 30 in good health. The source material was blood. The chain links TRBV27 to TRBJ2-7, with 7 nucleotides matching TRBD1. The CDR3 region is CASGPFQGVSYEQYF. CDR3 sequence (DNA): TGTGCCAGCGGCCCCTTTCAGGGGGTTTCCTACGAGCAGTACTTC.